In this sample, the clone carrying this T cell receptor (beta chain) turned up a few times. What it recognizes is unknown. The method was immunoSEQ multiplex PCR; TCRdb's version includes in-frame clones alone and lacks a portion of them. Here the sample spans approximately 120,000 clones, approximately 86% being singletons. These data come from a study of T cell responses to AZD1222 COVID-19 vaccine. Whole-study results and caveats: Baseline serostatus was positive in only six AZD1222 recipients.

J was trimmed by 6 bases and V by 6 bases; bases with no gene match: 12. CDR3 length: 15 residues. Germline CDR1 is MNHEY and CDR2 is SVGAGI. The source was peripheral blood, collected on day 0 of AZD1222 vaccination. V and J are TRBV6-5 and TRBJ1-2; TRBD1 agrees at 8 bases. This receptor was taken from an adult in good health. The DNA for the CDR3 is TGTGCCAGCAGACCCCCTACAGGGGGGCGGGATGGCTACACCTTC. It specifies CASRPPTGGRDGYTF.